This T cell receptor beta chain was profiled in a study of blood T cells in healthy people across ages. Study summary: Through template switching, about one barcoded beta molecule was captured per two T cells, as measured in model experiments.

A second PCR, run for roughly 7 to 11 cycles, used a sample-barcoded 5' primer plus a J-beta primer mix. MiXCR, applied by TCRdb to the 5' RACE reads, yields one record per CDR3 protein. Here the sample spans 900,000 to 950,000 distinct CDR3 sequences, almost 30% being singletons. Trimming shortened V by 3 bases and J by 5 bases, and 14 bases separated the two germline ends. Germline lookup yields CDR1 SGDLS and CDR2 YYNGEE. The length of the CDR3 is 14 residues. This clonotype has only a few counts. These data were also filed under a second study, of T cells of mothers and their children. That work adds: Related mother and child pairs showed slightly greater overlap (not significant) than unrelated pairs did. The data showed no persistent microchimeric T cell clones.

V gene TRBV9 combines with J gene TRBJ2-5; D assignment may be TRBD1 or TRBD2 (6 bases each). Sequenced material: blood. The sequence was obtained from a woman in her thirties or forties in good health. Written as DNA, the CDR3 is TGTGCCAGCAGCGAGGCGACAGGAGGGGAGACCCAGTACTTC. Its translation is CASSEATGGETQYF. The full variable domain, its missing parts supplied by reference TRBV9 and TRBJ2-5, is DSGVTQTPKHLITATGQRVTLRCSPRSGDLSVYWYQQSLDQGLQFLIQYYNGEERAKGNILERFSAQQFPDLHSELNLSSLELGDSALYFCASSEATGGETQYFGPGTRLLVL.